This T cell receptor beta chain was recorded in a study of blood T cell repertoires in COVID-19. Participants' own reports of clinical history determined their cohort assignment. V gave up 8 bases and J gave up 3 bases; unmatched junction bases: 12. The CDR3 consists of 16 residues. The V gene's germline CDR1 is SEHNR and CDR2 FQNEAQ (reference sequence). Measured with immunoSEQ multiplex PCR; TCRdb has only the in-frame clones, and not every one. In the table there are around 300,000 clones, around 90% of which are singletons. Input material: PBMCs or T cells enriched from blood (not recorded which). This clonotype was obtained from a woman aged 30 to 39 who had recovered from COVID-19. The V gene is TRBV7-9, the J gene TRBJ1-5, with 8 bases matching TRBD1. CDR3 nucleotides: TGTGCCAGCGAGGGCGGGACAGGCACTAACAATCAGCCCCAGCATTTT. This translates into CASEGGTGTNNQPQHF.